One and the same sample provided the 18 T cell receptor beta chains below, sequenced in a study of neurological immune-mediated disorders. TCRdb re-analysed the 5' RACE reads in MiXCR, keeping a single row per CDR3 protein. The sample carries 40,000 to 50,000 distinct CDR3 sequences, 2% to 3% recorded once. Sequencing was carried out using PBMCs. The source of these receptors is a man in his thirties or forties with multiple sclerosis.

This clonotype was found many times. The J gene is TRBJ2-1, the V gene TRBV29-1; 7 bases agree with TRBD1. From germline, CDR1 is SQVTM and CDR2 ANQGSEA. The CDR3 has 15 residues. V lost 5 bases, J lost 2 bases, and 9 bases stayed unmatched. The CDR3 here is CSVPPATGTYNEQFF. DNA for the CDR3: TGCAGCGTTCCTCCCGCGACAGGGACCTACAATGAGCAGTTCTTC.

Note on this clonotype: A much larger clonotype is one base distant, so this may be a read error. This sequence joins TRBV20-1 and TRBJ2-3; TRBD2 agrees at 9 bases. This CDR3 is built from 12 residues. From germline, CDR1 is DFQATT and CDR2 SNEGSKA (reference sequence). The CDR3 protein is CSDRDYGGREYF. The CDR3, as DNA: TGCAGTGATAGAGATTACGGCGGGAGGGAGTATTTT.

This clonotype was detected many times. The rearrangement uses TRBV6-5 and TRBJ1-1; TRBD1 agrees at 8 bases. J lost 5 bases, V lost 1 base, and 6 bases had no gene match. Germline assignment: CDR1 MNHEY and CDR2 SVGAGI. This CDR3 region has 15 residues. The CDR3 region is CASSYFHRGETEAFF. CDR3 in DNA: TGTGCCAGCAGTTACTTTCACAGGGGGGAGACTGAAGCTTTCTTT.

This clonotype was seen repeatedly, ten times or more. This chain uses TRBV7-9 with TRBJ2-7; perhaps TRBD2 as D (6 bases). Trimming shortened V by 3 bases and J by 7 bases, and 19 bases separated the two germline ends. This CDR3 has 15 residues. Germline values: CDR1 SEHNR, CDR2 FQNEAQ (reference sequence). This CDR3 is CASSFSGVGAGEQYF. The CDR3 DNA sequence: TGTGCCAGCAGCTTCTCGGGAGTGGGAGCTGGAGAGCAGTACTTC.

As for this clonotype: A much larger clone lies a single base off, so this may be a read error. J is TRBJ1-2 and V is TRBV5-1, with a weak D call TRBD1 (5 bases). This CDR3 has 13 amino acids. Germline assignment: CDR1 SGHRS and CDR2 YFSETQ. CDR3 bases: TGCGCCAGCAGCTGGAGACAGCCCGGGGCTGAAGCCTTC. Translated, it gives CASSWRQPGAEAF.

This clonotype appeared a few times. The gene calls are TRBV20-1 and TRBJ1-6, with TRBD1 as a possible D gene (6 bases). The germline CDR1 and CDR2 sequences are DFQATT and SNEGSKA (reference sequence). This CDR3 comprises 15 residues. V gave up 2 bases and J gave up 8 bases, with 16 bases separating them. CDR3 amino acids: CSARHAGKGDSPLHF. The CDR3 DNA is TGCAGTGCTAGACACGCAGGGAAGGGGGATTCACCCCTCCACTTT.

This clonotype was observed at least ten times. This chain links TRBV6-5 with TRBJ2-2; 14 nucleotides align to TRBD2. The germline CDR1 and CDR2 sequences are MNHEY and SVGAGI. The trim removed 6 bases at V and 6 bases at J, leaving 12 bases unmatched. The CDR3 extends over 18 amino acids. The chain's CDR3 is CASRGRGLAGGIAGELFF. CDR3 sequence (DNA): TGTGCCAGCAGGGGCCGCGGACTAGCGGGGGGTATCGCCGGGGAGCTGTTTTTT.

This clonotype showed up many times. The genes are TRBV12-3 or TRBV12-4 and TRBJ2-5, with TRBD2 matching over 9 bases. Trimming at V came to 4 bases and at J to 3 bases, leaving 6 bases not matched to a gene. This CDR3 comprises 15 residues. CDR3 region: CASSSFASGEETQYF. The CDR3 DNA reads TGTGCCAGCAGTTCCTTCGCTAGCGGGGAAGAGACCCAGTACTTC.

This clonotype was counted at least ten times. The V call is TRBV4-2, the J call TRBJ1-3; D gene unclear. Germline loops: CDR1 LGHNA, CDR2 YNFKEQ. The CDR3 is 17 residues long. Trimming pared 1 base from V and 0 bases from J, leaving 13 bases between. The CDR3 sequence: CASSQAEGEVSGNTIYF. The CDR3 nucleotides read TGTGCCAGCAGCCAAGCGGAGGGAGAGGTCTCTGGAAACACCATATATTTT.

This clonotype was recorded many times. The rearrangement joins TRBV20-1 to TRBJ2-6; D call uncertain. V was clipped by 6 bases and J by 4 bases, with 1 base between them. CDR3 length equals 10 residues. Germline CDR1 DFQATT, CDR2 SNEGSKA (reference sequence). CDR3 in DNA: TGCAGTGCCGGGGCCAACGTCCTGACTTTC. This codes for CSAGANVLTF.

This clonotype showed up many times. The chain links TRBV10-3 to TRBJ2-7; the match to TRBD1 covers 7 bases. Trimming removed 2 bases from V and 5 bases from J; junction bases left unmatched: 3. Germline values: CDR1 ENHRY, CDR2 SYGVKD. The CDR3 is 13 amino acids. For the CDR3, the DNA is TGTGCCATCAGTGAGGTAGGACAGGACGAGCAGTACTTC. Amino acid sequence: CAISEVGQDEQYF.

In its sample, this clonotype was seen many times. The CDR3 reads CSARGDRKIPNYGYTF. The DNA for the CDR3 is TGCAGTGCTAGAGGGGACAGGAAAATTCCTAACTATGGCTACACCTTC. J is TRBJ1-2 and V is TRBV20-1; 8 bases agree with TRBD1. V gave up 1 base and J gave up 0 bases; unmatched junction bases: 7. CDR3 length equals 16 residues. Germline loops: CDR1 DFQATT, CDR2 SNEGSKA (reference sequence).

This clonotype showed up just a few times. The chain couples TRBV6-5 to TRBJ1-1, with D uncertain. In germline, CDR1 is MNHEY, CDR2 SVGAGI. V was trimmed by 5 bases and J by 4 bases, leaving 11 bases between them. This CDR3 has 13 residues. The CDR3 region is CASSKGVGTEAFF. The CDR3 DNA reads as TGTGCCAGCAGTAAGGGAGTGGGCACTGAAGCTTTCTTT.

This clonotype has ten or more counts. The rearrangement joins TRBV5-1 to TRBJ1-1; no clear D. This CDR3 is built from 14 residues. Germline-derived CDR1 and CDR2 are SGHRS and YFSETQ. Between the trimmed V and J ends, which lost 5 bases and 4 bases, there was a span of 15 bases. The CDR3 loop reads CASSRGQPGTEAFF. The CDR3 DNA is TGCGCCAGCAGTCGTGGGCAGCCGGGCACTGAAGCTTTCTTT.

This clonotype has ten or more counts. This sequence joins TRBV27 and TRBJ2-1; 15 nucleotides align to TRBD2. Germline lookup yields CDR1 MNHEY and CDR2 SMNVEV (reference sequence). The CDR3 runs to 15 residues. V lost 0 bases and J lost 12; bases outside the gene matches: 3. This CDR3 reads CASSLSGLAGGPQFF. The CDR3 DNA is TGTGCCAGCAGTTTATCCGGACTAGCGGGAGGGCCGCAGTTCTTC.

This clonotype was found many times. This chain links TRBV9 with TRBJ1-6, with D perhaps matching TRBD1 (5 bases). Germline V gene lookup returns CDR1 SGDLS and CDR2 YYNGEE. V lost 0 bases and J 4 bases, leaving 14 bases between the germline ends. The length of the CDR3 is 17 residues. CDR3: CASSVAGGAEYNSPLHF. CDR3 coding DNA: TGTGCCAGCAGCGTAGCTGGCGGGGCAGAGTATAATTCACCCCTCCACTTT.

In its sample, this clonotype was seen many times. The CDR3 is CASSFAGQAVNEQFF. The CDR3 DNA follows: TGCGCCAGCAGCTTTGCGGGACAGGCAGTCAATGAGCAGTTCTTC. The chain employs TRBV5-1 and TRBJ2-1, with 8 bases identical to TRBD1. The V segment lost 2 bases and the J segment 6 bases; nucleotides outside the gene matches: 7. Germline assignment: CDR1 SGHRS and CDR2 YFSETQ. CDR3 length: 15 residues.

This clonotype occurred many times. For the CDR3, the DNA is TGTGCCAGCAGCTTTGACGGCTACAATGAGCAGTTCTTC. Translation: CASSFDGYNEQFF. The chain recombines TRBV7-9 with TRBJ2-1, with D unclear. The CDR3 spans 13 residues. CDR1 and CDR2 (germline): SEHNR, FQNEAQ (reference sequence). Trimming stripped 3 bases from V and 3 bases from J, with 6 bases between.